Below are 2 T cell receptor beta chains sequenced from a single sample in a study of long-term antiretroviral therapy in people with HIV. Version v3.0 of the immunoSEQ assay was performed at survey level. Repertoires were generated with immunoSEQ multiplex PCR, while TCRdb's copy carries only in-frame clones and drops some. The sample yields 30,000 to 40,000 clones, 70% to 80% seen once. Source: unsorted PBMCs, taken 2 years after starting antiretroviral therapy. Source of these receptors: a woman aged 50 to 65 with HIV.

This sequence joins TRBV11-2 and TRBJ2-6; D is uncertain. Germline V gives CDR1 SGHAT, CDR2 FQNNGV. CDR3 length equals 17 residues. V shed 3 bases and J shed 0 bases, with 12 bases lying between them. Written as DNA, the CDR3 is TGTGCCAGCAGCTTCAAGGGTTTCAGCTCTGGGGCCAACGTCCTGACTTTC. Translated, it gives CASSFKGFSSGANVLTF.

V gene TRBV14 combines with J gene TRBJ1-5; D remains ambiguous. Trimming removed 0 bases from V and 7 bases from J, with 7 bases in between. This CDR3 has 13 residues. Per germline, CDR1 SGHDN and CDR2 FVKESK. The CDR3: CASSQDWRQPQHF. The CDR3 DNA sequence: TGTGCCAGCAGCCAAGATTGGCGACAGCCCCAGCATTTT.